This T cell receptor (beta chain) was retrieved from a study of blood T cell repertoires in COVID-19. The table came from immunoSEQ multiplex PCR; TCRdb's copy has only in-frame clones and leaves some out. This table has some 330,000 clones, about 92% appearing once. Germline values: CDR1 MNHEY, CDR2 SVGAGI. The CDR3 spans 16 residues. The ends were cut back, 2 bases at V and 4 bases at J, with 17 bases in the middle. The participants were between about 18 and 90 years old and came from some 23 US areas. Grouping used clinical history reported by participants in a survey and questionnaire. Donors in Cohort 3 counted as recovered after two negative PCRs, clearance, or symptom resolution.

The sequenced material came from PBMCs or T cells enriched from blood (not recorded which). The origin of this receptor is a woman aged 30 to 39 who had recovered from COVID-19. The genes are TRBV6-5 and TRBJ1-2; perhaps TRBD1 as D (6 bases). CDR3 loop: CASSYNRQATVYGYTF. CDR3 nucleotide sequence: TGTGCCAGCAGTTACAATCGACAGGCGACAGTCTATGGCTACACCTTC.